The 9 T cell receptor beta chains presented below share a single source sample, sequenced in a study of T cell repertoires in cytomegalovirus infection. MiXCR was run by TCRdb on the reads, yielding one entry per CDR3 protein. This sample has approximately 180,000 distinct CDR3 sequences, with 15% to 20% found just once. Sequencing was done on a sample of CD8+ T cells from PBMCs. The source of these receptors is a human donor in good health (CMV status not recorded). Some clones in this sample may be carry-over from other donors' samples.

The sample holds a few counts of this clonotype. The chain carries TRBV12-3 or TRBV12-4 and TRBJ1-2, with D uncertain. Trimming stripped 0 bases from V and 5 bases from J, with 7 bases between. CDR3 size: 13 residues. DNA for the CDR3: TGTGCCAGCAGTTTAGCCCCCAGATATGGCTACACCTTC. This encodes CASSLAPRYGYTF.

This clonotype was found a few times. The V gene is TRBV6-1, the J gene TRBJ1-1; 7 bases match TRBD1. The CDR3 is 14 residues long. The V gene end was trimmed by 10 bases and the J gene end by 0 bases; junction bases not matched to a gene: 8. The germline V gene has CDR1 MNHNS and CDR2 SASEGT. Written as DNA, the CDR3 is TGTGCCATAAAGGAGGGACAGCTGAACACTGAAGCTTTCTTT. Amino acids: CAIKEGQLNTEAFF.

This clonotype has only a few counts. Here the CDR3 DNA reads TGTGCCAGCAGCTTAGAAGGAGACAGGGCTAACTATGGCTACACCTTC. It translates to CASSLEGDRANYGYTF. The gene calls are TRBV7-2 and TRBJ1-2; 7 bases agree with TRBD1. V dropped 1 base and J dropped 0; count of bases not matched to a gene: 5. The CDR3 spans 16 residues. CDR1 and CDR2 (germline): SGHTA, FQGNSA.

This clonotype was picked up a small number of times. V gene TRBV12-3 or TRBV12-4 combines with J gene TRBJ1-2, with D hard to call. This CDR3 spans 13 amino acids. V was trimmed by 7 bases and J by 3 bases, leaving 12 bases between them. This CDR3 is CASKGGRDYGYTF. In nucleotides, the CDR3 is TGTGCCAGCAAAGGCGGGAGGGACTATGGCTACACCTTC.

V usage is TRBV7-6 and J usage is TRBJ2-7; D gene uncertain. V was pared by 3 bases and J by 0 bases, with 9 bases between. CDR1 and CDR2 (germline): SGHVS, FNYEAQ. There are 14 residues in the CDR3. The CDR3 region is CASSFYKDSYEQYF. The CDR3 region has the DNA TGTGCCAGCAGCTTCTACAAAGACTCCTACGAGCAGTACTTC.

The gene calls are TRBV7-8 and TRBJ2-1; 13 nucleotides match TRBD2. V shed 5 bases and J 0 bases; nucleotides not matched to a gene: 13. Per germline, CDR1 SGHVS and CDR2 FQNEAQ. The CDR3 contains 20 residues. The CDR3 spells CASSPFRTSGGISSYNEQFF. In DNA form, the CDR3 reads TGTGCCAGCAGCCCGTTCCGGACTAGCGGGGGAATTAGCTCCTACAATGAGCAGTTCTTC.

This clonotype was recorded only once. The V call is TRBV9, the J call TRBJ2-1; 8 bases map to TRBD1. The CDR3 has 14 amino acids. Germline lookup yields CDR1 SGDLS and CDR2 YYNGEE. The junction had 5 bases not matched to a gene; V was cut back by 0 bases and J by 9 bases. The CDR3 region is CASSVAGQGGEQFF. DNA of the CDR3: TGTGCCAGCAGCGTAGCCGGACAGGGAGGTGAGCAGTTCTTC.

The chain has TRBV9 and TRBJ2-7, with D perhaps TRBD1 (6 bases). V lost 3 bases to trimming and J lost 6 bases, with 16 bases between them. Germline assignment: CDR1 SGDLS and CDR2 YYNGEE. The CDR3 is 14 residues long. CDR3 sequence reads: CASSASGDGSEQYF. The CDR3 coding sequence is TGTGCCAGCAGCGCCTCAGGGGATGGCAGCGAGCAGTACTTC.

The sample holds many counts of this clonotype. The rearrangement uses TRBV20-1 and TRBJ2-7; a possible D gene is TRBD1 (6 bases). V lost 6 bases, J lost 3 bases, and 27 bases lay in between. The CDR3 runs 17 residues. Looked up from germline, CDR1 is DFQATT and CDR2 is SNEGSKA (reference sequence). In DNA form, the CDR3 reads TGCAGTGCCGTCCACCCCCAGGACAGTCCTCCTTTCTACGAGCAGTACTTC. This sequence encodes CSAVHPQDSPPFYEQYF.